This T cell receptor (beta chain) was documented in a study of CD8 T cells in Susac syndrome. RNA was extracted with the RNeasy kit, and a quantity of about 0.45 to 1 ug was reverse transcribed using random hexamers. Amplification of TCR beta CDR3 was carried out by immunoSEQ multiplex PCR, which covered 54 Vbeta and 13 Jbeta segments. TCRdb reprocessed the immunoSEQ multiplex PCR reads with MiXCR, giving one entry per CDR3 protein. In the table there are 150,000 to 200,000 distinct CDR3 sequences, about 96% of which are singletons. The authors sequenced TCR beta from blood CD8+ and CD4+ T cells. The multiple sclerosis controls comprised treatment-naive patients whose relapsing-remitting disease was stable or active. TEMRA cells underwent FACS enrichment and CD8+ and CD4+ T cells underwent negative isolation. The length of the CDR3 is 16 residues. V was clipped by 0 bases and J by 5 bases, with 13 bases between them. The germline gives CDR1 SGHAT, CDR2 FQNNGV.

Sequenced sample: CD4+ T cells from PBMCs. The receptor was derived from a human donor with multiple sclerosis. The chain uses TRBV11-2 and TRBJ2-2, with D maybe TRBD1 (5 bases). The CDR3, as DNA: TGTGCCAGCAGCTTAGATCGGGCAGGGATAACCGGGGAGCTGTTTTTT. It specifies CASSLDRAGITGELFF.